The sequence of this T cell receptor (beta chain) was determined in a study of identical twins. TCRdb reanalysed the 5' RACE reads using MiXCR and keeps one entry per CDR3 protein. The sample lists 500,000 to 650,000 distinct CDR3 sequences, roughly 7.2% occurring once. Findings and caveats of the study: The degree of excess twin sharing was weaker in beta out-of-frame sequences.

Germline values: CDR1 SGHRS, CDR2 YFSETQ. V lost 7 bases and J lost 5, with 12 bases in between. CDR3 size: 13 residues. This clonotype was observed at least ten times. The antigen is undetermined. These same data were also listed under a study on yellow fever vaccine responses in identical twins.

Sequencing input: PBMCs. The TCR was taken from a woman between 18 and 29 years old in good health. V gene TRBV5-1 combines with J gene TRBJ1-4; TRBD1 might be the D (5 bases). The CDR3 reads CASGTEGNEKLFF. The CDR3 DNA reads TGCGCCAGCGGGACCGAGGGGAATGAAAAACTGTTTTTT. Complete variable domain (other parts from reference TRBV5-1 and TRBJ1-4): KAGVTQTPRYLIKTRGQQVTLSCSPISGHRSVSWYQQTPGQGLQFLFEYFSETQRNKGNFPGRFSGRQFSNSRSEMNVSTLELGDSALYLCASGTEGNEKLFFGSGTQLSVL.